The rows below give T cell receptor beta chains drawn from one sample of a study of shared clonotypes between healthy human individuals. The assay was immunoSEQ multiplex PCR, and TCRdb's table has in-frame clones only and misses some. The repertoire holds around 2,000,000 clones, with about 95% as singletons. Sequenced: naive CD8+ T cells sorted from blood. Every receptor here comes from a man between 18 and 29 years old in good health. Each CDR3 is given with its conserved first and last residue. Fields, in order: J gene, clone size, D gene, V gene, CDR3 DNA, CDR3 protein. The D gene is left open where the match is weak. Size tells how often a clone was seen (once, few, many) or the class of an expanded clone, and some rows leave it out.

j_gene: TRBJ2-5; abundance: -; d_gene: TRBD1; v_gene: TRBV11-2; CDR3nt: TGTGCCAGCAGCTTAGGACGGGACAGGGACCAAGAGACCCAGTACTTC; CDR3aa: CASSLGRDRDQETQYF
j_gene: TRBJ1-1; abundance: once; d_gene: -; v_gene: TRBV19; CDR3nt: TGTGCCAGTAGAACGCATAGCACTGAAGCTTTCTTT; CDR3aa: CASRTHSTEAFF
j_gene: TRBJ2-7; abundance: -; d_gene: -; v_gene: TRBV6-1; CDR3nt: TGTGCCAGCAGAACCGGGACGGAGGTATACGAGCAGTACTTC; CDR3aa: CASRTGTEVYEQYF
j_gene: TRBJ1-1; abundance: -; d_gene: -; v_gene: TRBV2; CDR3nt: TGTGCCAGCAGTCAGACAGGAGCGAACACTGAAGCTTTCTTT; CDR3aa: CASSQTGANTEAFF
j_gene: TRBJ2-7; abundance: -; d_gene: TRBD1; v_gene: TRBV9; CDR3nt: TGTGCCAGCAGCCCCCGGACAGGGGCGGGTAACGAGCAGTACTTC; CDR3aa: CASSPRTGAGNEQYF
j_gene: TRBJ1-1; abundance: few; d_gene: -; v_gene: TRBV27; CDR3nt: TGTGCCAGCAGTTTAAGGCAGGGAGGCACTGAAGCTTTCTTT; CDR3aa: CASSLRQGGTEAFF
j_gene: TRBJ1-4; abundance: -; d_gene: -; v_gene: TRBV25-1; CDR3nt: TGTGCCAGCAGTGAATATACCGGGACGGGGGATGAAAAACTGTTTTTT; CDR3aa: CASSEYTGTGDEKLFF
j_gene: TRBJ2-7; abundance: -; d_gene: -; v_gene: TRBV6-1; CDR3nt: TGTGCCAGCAGGGATGAACCGGGGGTATCCTACGAGCAGTACTTC; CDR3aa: CASRDEPGVSYEQYF
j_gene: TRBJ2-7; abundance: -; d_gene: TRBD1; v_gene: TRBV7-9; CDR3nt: TGTGCCAGCAGCTTAGGGTCAGGGGGCTGGTACGAGCAGTACTTC; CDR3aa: CASSLGSGGWYEQYF
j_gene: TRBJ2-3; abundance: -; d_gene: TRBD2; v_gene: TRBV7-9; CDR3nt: TGTGCCAGCAGCTTAATCATCTCCGGCGGGAGGTACACAGATACGCAGTATTTT; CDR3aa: CASSLIISGGRYTDTQYF
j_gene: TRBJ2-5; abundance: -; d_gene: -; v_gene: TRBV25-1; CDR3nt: TGTGCCAGCCGGATGGGCTTTCAAGAGACCCAGTACTTC; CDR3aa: CASRMGFQETQYF
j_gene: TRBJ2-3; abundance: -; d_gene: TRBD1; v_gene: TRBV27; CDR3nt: TGTGCCAGCAGTTTCTTTATTGGACAGGGCGGGCAGTATTTT; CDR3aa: CASSFFIGQGGQYF
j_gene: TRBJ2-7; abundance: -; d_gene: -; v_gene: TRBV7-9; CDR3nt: TGTGCCAGCAGCTTTGTTGGAAGTTACGAGCAGTACTTC; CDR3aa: CASSFVGSYEQYF